This TCR beta chain comes out of a study of patients and donors after allogeneic stem cell transplantation (dated by TCRdb to 2018 to 2020). Libraries were prepared through RT-PCR. Instrument used: NextSeq 550. TCRdb handled the public reads itself, with Q25 trimming in fastp and clone calling in MiXCR, and kept productive beta chains. For every CDR3 protein sequence, its rows merge into one entry that carries the most common genes and DNA. The sample table contains roughly 880,000 distinct CDR3 sequences; only one count was recorded for roughly 18% of them. The top ten constitute roughly 6.4% of the sample. Reading the germline V gene gives CDR1 MGHDK and CDR2 SYGVNS. For this chain, trimming is 3 bases at the V end and 12 bases at the J end, and the number of junction bases without a gene match is 4. The CDR3 runs 11 amino acids, cysteine and phenylalanine included. The entry retains the CDR3 DNA only, 33 bases that are in frame from base 1.

Ten or more counts support this clonotype. The clone's antigen remains unknown. Per-base quality was not reported, and no clone a single base away is much larger than it. The sequence was obtained from a human donor who was either an allogeneic HSCT recipient or a stem cell or donor lymphocyte infusion donor (not recorded which). It is not recorded whose cells these are; they may come from a transplant donor. Sequenced material: blood, either unsorted or a sorted T cell fraction (not recorded which). In this chain, TRBV25-1 is recombined with TRBJ2-7; the junction holds 8 bases that match TRBD2. The CDR3 here reads CASSDGGRLYF. The DNA sequence reads TGTGCCAGCAGTGATGGCGGGAGGCTGTACTTC.